This T cell receptor beta chain came from a study of PD-1 blockade in classical Hodgkin lymphoma. Study-wide points: As was reported, newly diagnosed patients showed lower baseline TCR diversity than healthy donors did. Those patients who began receiving nivolumab less than 1 year after ASCT had lower diversity, and they were excluded.

Produced via immunoSEQ multiplex PCR; TCRdb's table is partial and in-frame only. The profile shows about 41,000 clones, roughly 70% of them singletons. This CDR3 is built from 17 residues. With V trimmed by 6 bases and J by 5 bases, 6 bases remained unmatched. Germline V CDR1 and CDR2: MNHEY, SMNVEV (reference sequence). Comments on this clone: Its antigen is currently unknown.

Following autologous stem cell transplantation, relapse occurred in every patient, and exposure to brentuximab vedotin varied. The source was peripheral blood mononuclear cells (PBMCs), collected at baseline. J is TRBJ2-2 and V is TRBV27, with 16 bases that match TRBD2. This receptor was identified in a human donor with classical Hodgkin lymphoma. CDR3 DNA sequence: TGTGCCAGCAGACGGGGACTAGCGGGAGGGAGGACCGGGGAGCTGTTTTTT. Amino acid sequence: CASRRGLAGGRTGELFF.